The entry that follows covers one TCR beta chain sequence. This clone was detected only once. Which antigen it targets is not known. Per-base qualities were not stored, and no clone one base away is much larger. The source of the sample is a study of blood T cell repertoires in COVID-19 (dated by TCRdb to 2018 to 2020). Study-level background: Samples from collaborators originated in the United States, Italy and Spain and spanned both the acute and convalescent phases of COVID-19. The material from the prospective study consisted of cDNA or gDNA derived from T cells, B-cell-depleted T cells, or PBMCs. The dataset comprised deeply sampled blood TCRbeta repertoires from subjects exposed to, actively infected with, or recovered from COVID-19. The repertoires were released in a freely available public database meant as a resource for research on the immune response to SARS-CoV-2. Samples came from the ongoing ImmuneRACE study (first 160 participants) plus 1,254 subjects from 6 global collaborators. The sample metadata nearly always contained a de-identified subject ID, COVID-19 status, age in years and sex. Where available, HLA class I and class II types were taken from metadata supplied by the sample provider and were not determined by assay-based typing. Broad study findings and their caveats: How much clinical and demographic metadata was included differed by source and by participant, and the metadata was provided uncurated.

The immunoSEQ Assay, a bias-controlled multiplex PCR, was used to amplify TCRbeta CDR3 regions from genomic DNA. Under the source paper's analysis protocol: Within the assay, amplification of reference gene primers was used to estimate how many nucleated cells each sample contained. To quantify the absolute abundance of each unique TCRbeta CDR3 rearrangement, sequence reads were collapsed and filtered. For each sample, productive Simpson clonality was calculated by taking the square root of Simpson's diversity index across productive rearrangements. As stored in TCRdb, this immuneACCESS dataset retains in-frame rearrangements with V and J assigned. A fraction of the clones does not appear; measured against another copy, unresolved V genes explain less than half of the discrepancy, and the remainder lacks a known reason. V and J calls and clone size are as listed in that table; D and trimming were resolved from the DNA. The table for this sample lists almost 400,000 clones; roughly 89% of them were counted only once. Clones ranked in the top ten supply less than 2% of the sample.

In the prospective study, participants were roughly 18 to 100 years old, resided in approximately 25 geographic areas of the United States, and were enrolled through a virtual design. In the prospective study, participants were assigned to cohorts based on the clinical history participants reported in a screening survey and a study questionnaire. Recovered participants in ImmuneRACE Cohort 3 were defined by two consecutive negative NP/OP PCR tests, clearance by a healthcare professional, or resolution of symptoms. Mobile phlebotomists in the prospective study collected whole blood, serum and a nasopharyngeal or oropharyngeal swab from every participant. Over an approximately 2-month period, participants in the prospective study had the option of providing additional blood draws and questionnaires. Blood samples from the prospective study were shipped frozen or at room temperature prior to DNA extraction.

Taken from the germline V gene, the CDR1 and CDR2 loops are MGHRA and YSYEKL. Including the terminal cysteine and phenylalanine, the CDR3 comprises 14 residues. Of all the DNA, just the CDR3 is kept, 42 bases in frame from base 1. Cut back by 1 base and 8 bases, the V and J ends lie 11 bases apart. This TCR was recovered from a woman in her thirties who had recovered from COVID-19. The sequencing sample was made of PBMCs or T cells enriched from blood (not recorded which). The chain links TRBV4-1 with TRBJ1-4, with the D gene not clear enough to name. The nucleotides read TGCGCCAGCAGCCAAGTTGGCAGGTGGGAAAAACTGTTTTTT. The encoded protein is CASSQVGRWEKLFF.